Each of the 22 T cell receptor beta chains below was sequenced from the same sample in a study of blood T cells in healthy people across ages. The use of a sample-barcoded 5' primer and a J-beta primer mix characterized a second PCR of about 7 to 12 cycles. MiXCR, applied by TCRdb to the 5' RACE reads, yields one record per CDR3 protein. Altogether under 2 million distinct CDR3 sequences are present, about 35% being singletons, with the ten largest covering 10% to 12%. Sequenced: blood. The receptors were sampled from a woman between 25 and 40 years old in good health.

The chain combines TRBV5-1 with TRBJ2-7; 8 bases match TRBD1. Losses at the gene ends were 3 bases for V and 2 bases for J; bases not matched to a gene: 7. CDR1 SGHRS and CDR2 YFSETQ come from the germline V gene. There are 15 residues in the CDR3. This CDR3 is CASSSRQGHPYEQYF. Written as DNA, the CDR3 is TGCGCCAGCAGCTCTCGACAGGGGCACCCCTACGAGCAGTACTTC.

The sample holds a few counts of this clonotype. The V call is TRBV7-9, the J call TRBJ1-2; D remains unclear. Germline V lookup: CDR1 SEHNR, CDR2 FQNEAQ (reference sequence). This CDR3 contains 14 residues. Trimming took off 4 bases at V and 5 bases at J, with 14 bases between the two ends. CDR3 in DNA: TGTGCCAGCAGCTACCCCAGTCGAGGGTATGGCTACACCTTC. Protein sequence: CASSYPSRGYGYTF.

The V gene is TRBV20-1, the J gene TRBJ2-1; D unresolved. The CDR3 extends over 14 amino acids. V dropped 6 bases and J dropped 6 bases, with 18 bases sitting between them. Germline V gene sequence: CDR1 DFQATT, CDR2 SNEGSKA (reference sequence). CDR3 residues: CSATLTVPFNEQFF. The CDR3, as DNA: TGCAGTGCAACCCTGACGGTCCCTTTCAATGAGCAGTTCTTC.

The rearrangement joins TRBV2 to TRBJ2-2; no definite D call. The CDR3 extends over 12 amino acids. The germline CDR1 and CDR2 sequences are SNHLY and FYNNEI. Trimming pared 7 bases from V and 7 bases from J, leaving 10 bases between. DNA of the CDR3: TGTGCCAGCACCCGTGACGGCGGGGAGCTGTTTTTT. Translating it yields CASTRDGGELFF.

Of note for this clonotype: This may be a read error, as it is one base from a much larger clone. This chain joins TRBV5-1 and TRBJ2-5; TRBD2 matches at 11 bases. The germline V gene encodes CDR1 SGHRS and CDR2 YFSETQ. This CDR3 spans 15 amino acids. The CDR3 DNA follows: TGCGCCAGCAGCTCTAGCGGGGGGCCGGGGGAGATCCAGTACTTC. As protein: CASSSSGGPGEIQYF.

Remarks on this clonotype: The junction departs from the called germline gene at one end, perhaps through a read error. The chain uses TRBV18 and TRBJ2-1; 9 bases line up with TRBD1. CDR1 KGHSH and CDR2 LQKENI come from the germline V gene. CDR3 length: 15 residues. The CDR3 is CTSSPPGQGLGEQFF. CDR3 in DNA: TGTACCAGCTCACCACCCGGACAGGGGCTGGGTGAGCAGTTCTTC.

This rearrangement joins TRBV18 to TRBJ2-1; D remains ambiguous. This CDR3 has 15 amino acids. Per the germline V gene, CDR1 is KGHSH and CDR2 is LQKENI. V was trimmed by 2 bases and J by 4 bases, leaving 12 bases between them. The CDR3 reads CASSPGIAEYNEQFF. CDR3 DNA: TGTGCCAGCTCACCAGGGATCGCGGAATACAATGAGCAGTTCTTC.

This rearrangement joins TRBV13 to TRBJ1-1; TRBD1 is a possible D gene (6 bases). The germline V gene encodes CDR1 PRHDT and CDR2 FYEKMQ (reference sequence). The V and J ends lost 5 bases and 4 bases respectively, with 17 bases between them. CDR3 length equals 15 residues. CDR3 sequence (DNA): TGTGCCAGCAGCCCCAGGGGATCGGGAGTCACTGAAGCTTTCTTT. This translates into CASSPRGSGVTEAFF.

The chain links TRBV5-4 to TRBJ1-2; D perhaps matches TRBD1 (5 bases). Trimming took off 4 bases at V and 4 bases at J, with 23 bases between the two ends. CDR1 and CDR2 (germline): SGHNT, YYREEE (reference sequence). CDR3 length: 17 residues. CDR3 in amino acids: CASSLGGRVSDGYGYTF. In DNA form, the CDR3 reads TGTGCCAGCAGCCTTGGGGGAAGGGTATCAGATGGCTATGGCTACACCTTC. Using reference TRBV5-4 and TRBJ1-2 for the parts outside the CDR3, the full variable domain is ETGVTQSPTHLIKTRGQQVTLRCSSQSGHNTVSWYQQALGQGPQFIFQYYREEENGRGNFPPRFSGLQFPNYSSELNVNALELDDSALYLCASSLGGRVSDGYGYTFGSGTRLTVV.

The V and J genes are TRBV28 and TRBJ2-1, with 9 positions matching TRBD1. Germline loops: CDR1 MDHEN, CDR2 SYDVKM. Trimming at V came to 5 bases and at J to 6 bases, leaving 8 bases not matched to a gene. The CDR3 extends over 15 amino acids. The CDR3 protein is CASSGTGLGSNEQFF. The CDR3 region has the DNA TGTGCCAGCAGTGGGACAGGGTTGGGGAGCAATGAGCAGTTCTTC.

This chain's CDR3 is CASSQDRGPGDYGYTF. The CDR3 DNA sequence: TGTGCCAGCAGCCAGGACAGGGGGCCGGGTGACTATGGCTACACCTTC. V and J are TRBV3-1 and TRBJ1-2; 11 bases agree with TRBD1. Germline V lookup: CDR1 LGHDT, CDR2 YNNKEL (reference sequence). The CDR3 spans 16 residues. With V trimmed by 3 bases and J by 3 bases, 6 bases remained unmatched. Full variable domain (missing parts from reference TRBV3-1 and TRBJ1-2): DTAVSQTPKYLVTQMGNDKSIKCEQNLGHDTMYWYKQDSKKFLKIMFSYNNKELIINETVPNRFSPKSPDKAHLNLHINSLELGDSAVYFCASSQDRGPGDYGYTFGSGTRLTVV.

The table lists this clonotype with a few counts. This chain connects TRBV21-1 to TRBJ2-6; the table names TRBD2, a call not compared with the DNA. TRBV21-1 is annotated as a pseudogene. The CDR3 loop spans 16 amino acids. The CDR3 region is CASPFLHFSGANVLTF. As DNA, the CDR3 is TGTGCCAGTCCCTTCCTCCATTTCTCTGGGGCCAACGTCCTGACTTTC.

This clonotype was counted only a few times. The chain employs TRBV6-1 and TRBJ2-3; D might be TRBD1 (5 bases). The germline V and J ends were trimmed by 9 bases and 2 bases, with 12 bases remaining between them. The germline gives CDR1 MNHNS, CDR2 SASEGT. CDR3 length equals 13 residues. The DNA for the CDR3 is TGTGCCAGTGGGGCCCCGGTCACAGATACGCAGTATTTT. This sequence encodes CASGAPVTDTQYF.

CDR3 DNA: TGTGCCAGCAGTTACTCGGGCCCTGTGGGTGAAAAACTGTTTTTT. Encoded protein: CASSYSGPVGEKLFF. The gene calls are TRBV6-5 and TRBJ1-4; D unclear. Germline loops: CDR1 MNHEY, CDR2 SVGAGI. Trimming stripped 0 bases from V and 7 bases from J, with 12 bases between. This CDR3 contains 15 residues.

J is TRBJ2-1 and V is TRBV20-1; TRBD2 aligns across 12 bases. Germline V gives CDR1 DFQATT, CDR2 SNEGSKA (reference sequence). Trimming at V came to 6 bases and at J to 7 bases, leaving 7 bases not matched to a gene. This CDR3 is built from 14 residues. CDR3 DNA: TGCAGTGCCACTAGCGGGAGGCCCCAAAATGAGCAGTTCTTC. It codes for CSATSGRPQNEQFF.

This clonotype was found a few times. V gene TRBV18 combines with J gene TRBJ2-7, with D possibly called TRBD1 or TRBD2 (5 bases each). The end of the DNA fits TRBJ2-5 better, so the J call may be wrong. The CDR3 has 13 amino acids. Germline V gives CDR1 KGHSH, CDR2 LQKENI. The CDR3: CASSQGEVETQYF. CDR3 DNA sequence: TGTGCCAGCTCCCAGGGAGAGGTCGAGACCCAGTACTTC.

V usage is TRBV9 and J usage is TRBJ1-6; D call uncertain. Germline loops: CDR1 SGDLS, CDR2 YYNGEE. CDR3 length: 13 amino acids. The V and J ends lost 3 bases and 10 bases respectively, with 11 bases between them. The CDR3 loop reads CASSAADRSPLHF. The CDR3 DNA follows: TGTGCCAGCAGCGCGGCCGATAGGTCACCCCTCCACTTT.

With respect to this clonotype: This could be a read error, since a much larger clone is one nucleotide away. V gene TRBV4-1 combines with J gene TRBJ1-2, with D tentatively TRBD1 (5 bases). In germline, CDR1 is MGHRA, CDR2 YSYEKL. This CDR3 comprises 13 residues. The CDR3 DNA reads TGCACCAGCAGCTCCCAGGGTAACTATGGCTACACCTTC. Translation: CTSSSQGNYGYTF.

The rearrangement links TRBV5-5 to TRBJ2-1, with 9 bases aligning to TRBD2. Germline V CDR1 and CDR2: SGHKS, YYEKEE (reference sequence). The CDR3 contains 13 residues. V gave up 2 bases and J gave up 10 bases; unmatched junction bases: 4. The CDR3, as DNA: TGTGCCAGCAGCTTTAGCGGGGGTGGCGAGCAGTTCTTC. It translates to CASSFSGGGEQFF.

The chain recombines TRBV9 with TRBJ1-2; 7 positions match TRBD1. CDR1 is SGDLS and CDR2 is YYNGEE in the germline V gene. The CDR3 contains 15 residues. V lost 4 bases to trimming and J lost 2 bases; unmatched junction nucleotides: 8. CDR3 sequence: CASSPPLTGNYGYTF. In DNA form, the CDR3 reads TGTGCCAGCAGCCCGCCCTTGACAGGGAACTATGGCTACACCTTC.

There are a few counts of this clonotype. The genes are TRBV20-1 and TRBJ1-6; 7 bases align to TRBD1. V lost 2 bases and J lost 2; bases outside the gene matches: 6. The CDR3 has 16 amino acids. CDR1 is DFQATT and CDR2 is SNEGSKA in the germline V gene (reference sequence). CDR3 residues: CSARLAGGPYNSPLHF. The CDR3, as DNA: TGCAGTGCTAGACTGGCAGGGGGTCCCTATAATTCACCCCTCCACTTT.

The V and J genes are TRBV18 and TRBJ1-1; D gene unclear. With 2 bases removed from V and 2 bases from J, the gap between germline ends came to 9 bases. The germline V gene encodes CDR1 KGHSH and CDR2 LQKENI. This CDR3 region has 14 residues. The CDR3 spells CASSPALSNTEAFF. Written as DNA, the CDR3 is TGTGCCAGCTCACCAGCTCTTTCCAACACTGAAGCTTTCTTT. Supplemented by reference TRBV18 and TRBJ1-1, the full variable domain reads NAGVMQNPRHLVRRRGQEARLRCSPMKGHSHVYWYRQLPEEGLKFMVYLQKENIIDESGMPKERFSAEFPKEGPSILRIQQVVRGDSAAYFCASSPALSNTEAFFGQGTRLTVV.